Below are 26 T cell receptor beta chains sequenced from a single sample in a study of cytomegalovirus exposure and HLA in healthy donors. In the PCR, 60 Vbeta and 13 Jbeta primers were used. Profiled with immunoSEQ multiplex PCR; TCRdb holds only in-frame clones, not every one. The repertoire includes some 180,000 clones, about 82% of them detected once, and 1.5% to 2% sits in the top ten. Sequencing was carried out using PBMCs. The source is a woman in her twenties or thirties in good health and CMV-seronegative.

This rearrangement joins TRBV25-1 to TRBJ1-2; D ambiguous. The germline gives CDR1 MGHDK, CDR2 SYGVNS. CDR3 size: 14 residues. V shed 4 bases and J shed 8 bases, with 17 bases lying between them. CDR3 sequence reads: CASSAGEALIGYTF. CDR3 coding DNA: TGTGCCAGCAGTGCCGGGGAGGCCCTTATCGGCTACACCTTC.

This clone has only a few counts. The V and J genes are TRBV5-6 and TRBJ1-1, with D hard to call. The CDR3 is made up of 13 amino acids. V gave up 4 bases and J gave up 4 bases, with 11 bases separating them. Germline CDR1 is SGHDT and CDR2 is YYEEEE. The CDR3 sequence is CASSRHGGTEAFF. The DNA for the CDR3 is TGTGCCAGCAGCCGCCACGGTGGCACTGAAGCTTTCTTT.

The rearrangement joins TRBV18 to TRBJ1-6, with D tentatively TRBD1 (6 bases). Germline loops: CDR1 KGHSH, CDR2 LQKENI. The CDR3 length is 15 residues. The V end lost 2 bases, the J end lost 10 bases, and 15 bases lay between the germline ends. CDR3 nucleotide sequence: TGTGCCAGCTCACCAGAGACCCAGGGGTTGTCACCCCTCCACTTT. It translates to CASSPETQGLSPLHF.

The V gene is TRBV7-2, the J gene TRBJ2-3; 9 bases agree with TRBD1. Germline V gives CDR1 SGHTA, CDR2 FQGNSA. The CDR3 extends over 14 amino acids. After removal of 5 bases from V and 7 bases from J, the junction contained 7 bases not matched to a gene. CDR3 DNA: TGTGCCAGCAGCGACGGGACAGGGCGACATACGCAGTATTTT. This sequence encodes CASSDGTGRHTQYF.

This chain connects TRBV19 to TRBJ1-5; maybe TRBD1 (5 bases). Germline assignment: CDR1 LNHDA and CDR2 SQIVND (reference sequence). V dropped 3 bases and J dropped 0 bases, with 12 bases sitting between them. This CDR3 has 16 residues. CDR3 amino acids: CASSMVRGISNQPQHF. The DNA of the CDR3 is TGTGCCAGTAGTATGGTTAGGGGAATTAGCAATCAGCCCCAGCATTTT.

As concerns this clone: The sample contains more than one DNA sequence encoding this CDR3. This chain joins TRBV30 and TRBJ1-1; D possibly corresponds to TRBD1 (5 bases). The CDR3 is 15 residues long. V was cut by 3 bases and J by 0 bases, with 14 bases left in between. CDR1 GTSNPN and CDR2 SVGIG come from the germline V gene (reference sequence). CDR3 residues: CAWSWGGVLNTEAFF. In DNA, the CDR3 is TGTGCCTGGAGCTGGGGGGGGGTTTTGAACACTGAAGCTTTCTTT.

This chain connects TRBV9 to TRBJ2-5; 9 nucleotides align to TRBD1. The CDR3 totals 16 residues. Germline CDR1 is SGDLS and CDR2 is YYNGEE. V gave up 4 bases and J gave up 4 bases; unmatched junction bases: 11. CDR3 sequence (DNA): TGTGCCAGCAGCTCCTGGACAGGGGCAGCCCGAGAGACCCAGTACTTC. The encoded protein is CASSSWTGAARETQYF.

The J gene is TRBJ2-5, the V gene TRBV9, with a weak D call TRBD2 (7 bases). This CDR3 is 16 amino acids long. Trimming cost V 1 base and J 4 bases, with 17 bases left between them. From germline, CDR1 is SGDLS and CDR2 YYNGEE. CDR3 DNA: TGTGCCAGCAGCGTACGAGGGGGGGTGGCCGCAGAGACCCAGTACTTC. It yields the protein CASSVRGGVAAETQYF.

This clone is a singleton in its sample. The CDR3 sequence: CASRNQGPEAFF. In nucleotides, the CDR3 is TGTGCCAGCAGGAATCAGGGGCCTGAAGCTTTCTTT. The rearrangement links TRBV11-1 to TRBJ1-1; a possible D gene is TRBD1 (6 bases). The CDR3 is made up of 12 amino acids. V was trimmed by 6 bases and J by 6 bases, leaving 11 bases between them. Germline CDR1 SGHAT, CDR2 FQDESV (reference sequence).

Notes on this clone: The same CDR3 is also encoded by other DNA sequences in this sample. The CDR3: CASSVDSGSYNEQFF. The CDR3 nucleotides read TGTGCCAGCAGCGTAGATAGCGGCTCCTACAATGAGCAGTTCTTC. V usage is TRBV9 and J usage is TRBJ2-1; D may be TRBD2 (6 bases). Germline CDR1 reads SGDLS; CDR2 reads YYNGEE. The CDR3 is 15 amino acids. V lost 0 bases and J 0 bases, leaving 7 bases between the germline ends.

The chain couples TRBV7-2 to TRBJ2-2; no clear D gene. The length of the CDR3 is 12 residues. Germline CDR1 and CDR2: SGHTA and FQGNSA. Trimming shortened V by 4 bases and J by 4 bases, and 4 bases separated the two germline ends. The CDR3 loop reads CASSSRTGELFF. CDR3 coding DNA: TGTGCCAGCAGCTCCCGCACCGGGGAGCTGTTTTTT.

This clone was detected only a few times. The chain employs TRBV18 and TRBJ2-3; 8 bases fit TRBD1. The V gene's germline CDR1 is KGHSH and CDR2 LQKENI. V trimming: 1 base; J trimming: 4 bases; junction bases outside the gene matches: 4. This CDR3 contains 15 residues. The CDR3 reads CASSPQYRGADTQYF. The DNA of the CDR3 is TGTGCCAGCTCACCACAGTACAGGGGGGCAGATACGCAGTATTTT.

The gene calls are TRBV27 and TRBJ2-7; a weak D match, TRBD1 (7 bases). The CDR3 is made up of 16 amino acids. Germline CDR1 MNHEY, CDR2 SMNVEV (reference sequence). V was cut by 5 bases and J by 3 bases, with 20 bases left in between. CDR3 protein: CASSRLATGRNYEQYF. The CDR3 region has the DNA TGTGCCAGCAGTCGGCTCGCGACAGGGAGGAACTACGAGCAGTACTTC.

This chain uses TRBV5-6 with TRBJ2-7, with 14 bases identical to TRBD2. The CDR3 consists of 16 residues. CDR1 SGHDT and CDR2 YYEEEE come from the germline V gene. J gave up 5 bases and V 4 bases, and 8 bases lay outside the gene matches. This chain's CDR3 is CASSPGPGLAGDEQYF. Here the CDR3 DNA reads TGTGCCAGCAGCCCCGGGCCGGGACTAGCGGGGGACGAGCAGTACTTC.

The V call is TRBV7-9, the J call TRBJ2-7, with 9 bases lining up with TRBD1. Germline V gene lookup returns CDR1 SEHNR and CDR2 FQNEAQ (reference sequence). The V and J ends lost 3 bases and 5 bases, in that order; junction bases with no gene match: 5. CDR3 size: 14 residues. The CDR3 DNA reads TGTGCCAGCAGCTTTGGGACAGGGAGCGACGAGCAGTACTTC. Its translation is CASSFGTGSDEQYF. The complete variable domain, with remaining parts taken from reference TRBV7-9 and TRBJ2-7, reads DTGVSQNPRHKITKRGQNVTFRCDPISEHNRLYWYRQTLGQGPEFLTYFQNEAQLEKSRLLSDRFSAERPKGSFSTLEIQRTEQGDSAMYLCASSFGTGSDEQYFGPGTRLTVT.

The V gene is TRBV6-5, the J gene TRBJ2-1; 8 bases line up with TRBD2. This CDR3 is built from 14 residues. Trimming cost V 6 bases and J 6 bases; bases outside gene matches: 7. Germline values: CDR1 MNHEY, CDR2 SVGAGI. DNA for the CDR3: TGTGCCAGCAGGGGAGCGGGGGAGTCCAATGAGCAGTTCTTC. Its translation: CASRGAGESNEQFF.

J is TRBJ2-5 and V is TRBV27; 10 bases are a match to TRBD2. Trimming at V came to 6 bases and at J to 2 bases, leaving 6 bases not matched to a gene. CDR3 length: 15 amino acids. Per the germline V gene, CDR1 is MNHEY and CDR2 is SMNVEV (reference sequence). The CDR3 spells CASSLLAGVQETQYF. The DNA of the CDR3 is TGTGCCAGCAGCCTCCTAGCGGGGGTACAAGAGACCCAGTACTTC.

This clone has a single count. The gene calls are TRBV5-1 and TRBJ2-5; D possibly corresponds to TRBD1 (6 bases). The CDR3 runs to 14 residues. The ends were cut back, 3 bases at V and 1 base at J, with 10 bases in the middle. Germline loops: CDR1 SGHRS, CDR2 YFSETQ. The CDR3 nucleotides are TGCGCCAGCAGCTGGGGACACATCCAAGAGACCCAGTACTTC. Encoded protein: CASSWGHIQETQYF.

The chain recombines TRBV6-1 with TRBJ2-7; TRBD2 might be the D (6 bases). In germline, CDR1 is MNHNS, CDR2 SASEGT. The length of the CDR3 is 15 residues. Trimming removed 8 bases at V and 1 base at J, with 18 bases between. The chain's CDR3 is CASYARGLRSYEQYF. The CDR3 nucleotides are TGTGCCAGCTATGCTAGGGGACTCCGATCCTACGAGCAGTACTTC.

The chain employs TRBV4-2 and TRBJ2-4, with no clear D. CDR3 length: 15 amino acids. Between the trimmed V and J ends, which lost 5 bases and 2 bases, there was a span of 13 bases. In germline, CDR1 is LGHNA, CDR2 YNFKEQ. The CDR3 reads CASSEGTVTKNIQYF. In DNA form, the CDR3 reads TGTGCCAGCAGCGAAGGAACAGTTACCAAAAACATTCAGTACTTC.

The gene calls are TRBV6-5 and TRBJ2-2, with D hard to call. The CDR3 has 12 amino acids. CDR1 and CDR2 (germline): MNHEY, SVGAGI. V was trimmed by 6 bases and J by 8 bases, leaving 10 bases between them. The CDR3 sequence is CASSRFEGELFF. CDR3 nucleotide sequence: TGTGCCAGCAGCCGTTTTGAGGGGGAGCTGTTTTTT.

The gene calls are TRBV27 and TRBJ1-1; TRBD1 agrees at 7 bases. This CDR3 has 15 amino acids. The V and J ends lost 10 bases and 0 bases, in that order; junction bases with no gene match: 11. Germline CDR1 is MNHEY and CDR2 is SMNVEV (reference sequence). CDR3 sequence: CATYRHGTVNTEAFF. DNA of the CDR3: TGTGCCACCTATCGGCATGGGACAGTGAACACTGAAGCTTTCTTT.

The V gene is TRBV7-2, the J gene TRBJ1-1; a weak D match, TRBD1 (5 bases). CDR3 length equals 15 residues. Germline-derived CDR1 and CDR2 are SGHTA and FQGNSA. V was shortened by 4 bases and J by 1 base, with 13 bases between the two germline ends. Written as DNA, the CDR3 is TGTGCCAGCAGCTACGACAGTAGCGGGAACACTGAAGCTTTCTTT. Residues: CASSYDSSGNTEAFF.

The chain uses TRBV10-2 and TRBJ2-5, with D hard to call. The closer fit of TRBJ2-7 to the DNA end suggests the J call may be wrong. CDR3 length: 16 residues. CDR1 and CDR2 (germline): WSHSY, SAAADI. CDR3 sequence: CASRASGLEPFSEQYF. DNA for the CDR3: TGCGCCAGCAGGGCCTCTGGGCTGGAACCCTTCTCCGAGCAGTACTTC.

The gene calls are TRBV10-1 and TRBJ2-7; unclear D gene. Trimming left V 7 bases short and J 2 bases short, with 18 bases between. This CDR3 has 15 residues. Germline loops: CDR1 WNHNN, CDR2 SYGVQD (reference sequence). The CDR3 is CASKPTQVLTYEQYF. The CDR3, as DNA: TGCGCCAGCAAACCGACGCAGGTTTTAACCTACGAGCAGTACTTC.

J is TRBJ1-2 and V is TRBV19; D may be TRBD1 (5 bases). Trimming took off 5 bases at V and 3 bases at J, with 13 bases between the two ends. CDR3 size: 14 residues. Germline V gene lookup returns CDR1 LNHDA and CDR2 SQIVND (reference sequence). The CDR3 region is CASSVGLGDYGYTF. The CDR3 coding sequence is TGTGCCAGTAGTGTCGGTTTAGGGGACTATGGCTACACCTTC.